Listed here are 4 T cell receptor beta chains from one sample, sequenced in a study of graft-versus-host responses after intestinal transplantation. No antigens are known for them. The data were produced by immunoSEQ multiplex PCR, yet TCRdb's version contains in-frame clones alone and is incomplete. The sample contains approximately 99,000 clones, about nine tenths of which appear only once. The material sequenced was unstimulated CD4+ T cells sorted from spleen or lymph node cells, taken before transplant. The receptor set was obtained from a human donor who was the organ donor for an intestinal transplant.

J is TRBJ2-5 and V is TRBV10-3; D may be TRBD1 (6 bases). CDR3 length: 15 residues. Germline CDR1 reads ENHRY; CDR2 reads SYGVKD. V gave up 4 bases and J gave up 1 base, with 13 bases separating them. CDR3 nucleotide sequence: TGTGCCATCAGTGCATACCAGGGGCGCCAAGAGACCCAGTACTTC. It translates to CAISAYQGRQETQYF.

This sequence joins TRBV18 and TRBJ2-7; possible D gene TRBD2, 5 bases. Per the germline V gene, CDR1 is KGHSH and CDR2 is LQKENI. Between the trimmed V and J ends, which lost 5 bases and 3 bases, there was a span of 14 bases. The CDR3 sequence is 14 residues long. CDR3 amino acids: CASSMSSRGYEQYF. CDR3 bases: TGTGCCAGCTCAATGAGCTCCCGGGGCTACGAGCAGTACTTC.

This chain links TRBV6-5 with TRBJ1-4; 7 positions match TRBD1. Germline trimming cut 6 bases from V and 7 bases from J; bases unmatched to any gene: 5. Per the germline V gene, CDR1 is MNHEY and CDR2 is SVGAGI. This CDR3 contains 13 residues. CDR3 sequence reads: CASRQGVFEKLFF. The CDR3 region has the DNA TGTGCCAGCAGGCAGGGGGTATTTGAAAAACTGTTTTTT.

CDR3 region: CASSPQKTSGGGNEQFF. The CDR3 nucleotides read TGCGCCAGCAGCCCCCAGAAGACTAGCGGGGGGGGGAATGAGCAGTTCTTC. The J gene is TRBJ2-1, the V gene TRBV4-1, with 14 bases that match TRBD2. This CDR3 is built from 17 residues. With V trimmed by 4 bases and J by 7 bases, 9 bases remained unmatched. Per the germline V gene, CDR1 is MGHRA and CDR2 is YSYEKL.